The 15 T cell receptor beta chains reported below all come from one sample, sequenced in a study of blood T cell repertoires in COVID-19 (dated by TCRdb to the early 2020s). The library was obtained by the immunoSEQ multiplex PCR assay. TCRdb mirrors the immuneACCESS table, restricted to in-frame sequences. Some clones are absent from its copies; in checked studies, under half trace to an unresolved V gene, and the reason for the others is unknown. The sample profile shows approximately 220,000 clones; around 80% of them were found once. About 10% of the sample comes from the top ten. The source material was peripheral blood. These receptor sequences come from an elderly woman with acute or convalescent COVID-19.

This clone was detected once. This chain connects TRBV6-4 to TRBJ2-5; weak D call: TRBD2 (6 bases). This CDR3 is built from 13 residues. V gave up 6 bases and J gave up 4 bases, with 12 bases separating them. The germline CDR1 and CDR2 sequences are MRHNA and SNTAGT. In nucleotides, the CDR3 is TGTGCCAGCAGCCGGGAGACCGGAGAGACCCAGTACTTC. Translated: CASSRETGETQYF.

The V call is TRBV7-8, the J call TRBJ1-1, with no clear D. The germline gives CDR1 SGHVS, CDR2 FQNEAQ. With 1 base removed from V and 4 bases from J, the gap between germline ends came to 19 bases. There are 17 residues in the CDR3. The CDR3 sequence: CASSLVWRGIGVTEAFF. In DNA, the CDR3 is TGTGCCAGCAGCTTAGTCTGGCGAGGGATTGGGGTCACTGAAGCTTTCTTT. Filled out from reference TRBV7-8 and TRBJ1-1, the complete variable domain reads GAGVSQSPRYKVAKRGQDVALRCDPISGHVSLFWYQQALGQGPEFLTYFQNEAQLDKSGLPSDRFFAERPEGSVSTLKIQRTQQEDSAVYLCASSLVWRGIGVTEAFFGQGTRLTVV.

CDR3: CASMPDSYGYTF. CDR3 sequence (DNA): TGTGCCAGCATGCCCGACAGCTATGGCTACACCTTC. The rearrangement uses TRBV2 and TRBJ1-2; perhaps TRBD1 as D (5 bases). The CDR3 extends over 12 amino acids. The germline V gene has CDR1 SNHLY and CDR2 FYNNEI. Trimming pared 7 bases from V and 4 bases from J, leaving 10 bases between.

The chain links TRBV19 to TRBJ2-1; TRBD2 matches at 8 bases. CDR3 size: 13 residues. V dropped 5 bases and J dropped 6; count of bases not matched to a gene: 3. From germline, CDR1 is LNHDA and CDR2 SQIVND (reference sequence). CDR3 amino acids: CASSREGRNEQFF. In DNA form, the CDR3 reads TGTGCCAGTAGTCGGGAGGGCCGCAATGAGCAGTTCTTC.

V gene TRBV6-6 combines with J gene TRBJ1-4; D gene uncertain. Trimming pared 6 bases from V and 5 bases from J, leaving 13 bases between. The CDR3 is 14 residues long. The V gene's germline CDR1 is MNHNY and CDR2 SVGAGI (reference sequence). CDR3 residues: CASRRTGGNEKLFF. CDR3 DNA sequence: TGTGCCAGCAGACGGACGGGAGGGAATGAAAAACTGTTTTTT.

V gene TRBV29-1 combines with J gene TRBJ1-4; TRBD1 matches 7 bases. V lost 7 bases and J lost 3; bases outside the gene matches: 2. There are 12 residues in the CDR3. From germline, CDR1 is SQVTM and CDR2 ANQGSEA. The CDR3 DNA follows: TGCAGCGCCAGGGGGGCTAATGAAAAACTGTTTTTT. Residues: CSARGANEKLFF.

This sequence joins TRBV4-2 and TRBJ1-3, with 7 bases aligning to TRBD1. J gave up 6 bases and V 1 base, and 6 bases lay outside the gene matches. CDR3 length: 15 residues. Germline V gene lookup returns CDR1 LGHNA and CDR2 YNFKEQ. The CDR3 here is CASSQAQGVINTIYF. CDR3 nucleotide sequence: TGTGCCAGCAGCCAAGCGCAGGGGGTAATAAACACCATATATTTT.

The CDR3 loop reads CAWTSRGDWLAGGHYEQYF. The CDR3 DNA is TGTGCCTGGACTTCACGCGGCGATTGGCTAGCGGGGGGCCACTACGAGCAGTACTTC. This chain connects TRBV30 to TRBJ2-7; 11 bases fit TRBD2. The trim removed 4 bases at V and 3 bases at J, leaving 20 bases unmatched. Looked up from germline, CDR1 is GTSNPN and CDR2 is SVGIG (reference sequence). The CDR3 sequence is 19 residues long.

The J gene is TRBJ2-7, the V gene TRBV19, with a weak D call TRBD1 (6 bases). Between the trimmed V and J ends, which lost 4 bases and 0 bases, there was a span of 10 bases. From germline, CDR1 is LNHDA and CDR2 SQIVND (reference sequence). There are 14 residues in the CDR3. CDR3 protein: CASSRTVSSYEQYF. The DNA of the CDR3 is TGTGCCAGTAGTAGGACAGTAAGCTCCTACGAGCAGTACTTC. Filled out from reference TRBV19 and TRBJ2-7, the complete variable domain reads DGGITQSPKYLFRKEGQNVTLSCEQNLNHDAMYWYRQDPGQGLRLIYYSQIVNDFQKGDIAEGYSVSREKKESFPLTVTSAQKNPTAFYLCASSRTVSSYEQYFGPGTRLTVT.

The J gene is TRBJ1-1, the V gene TRBV11-3; D is uncertain. This CDR3 has 13 residues. V lost 0 bases to trimming and J lost 11 bases, with 13 bases between them. CDR1 SGHNT and CDR2 YENEEA come from the germline V gene. In DNA form, the CDR3 reads TGTGCCAGCAGCTTAGATCAAAGGATCGGGGCTTTCTTT. Encoded protein: CASSLDQRIGAFF.

This clone has a single count. The chain combines TRBV5-1 with TRBJ2-5, with D possibly TRBD2 on 6 matching bases. Germline V gives CDR1 SGHRS, CDR2 YFSETQ. V was trimmed by 4 bases and J by 2 bases, leaving 15 bases between them. There are 15 residues in the CDR3. The CDR3 DNA reads as TGCGCCAGCAGCACATCCGGGACTTTTCAAGAGACCCAGTACTTC. It specifies CASSTSGTFQETQYF.

The chain couples TRBV11-2 to TRBJ1-5, with TRBD1 matching 8 bases. V was clipped by 5 bases and J by 2 bases; unmatched bases: 17. This CDR3 is 19 amino acids long. The germline CDR1 and CDR2 sequences are SGHAT and FQNNGV. CDR3 residues: CASSPLSRDRPVCNQPQHF. As DNA, the CDR3 is TGTGCCAGCAGCCCGCTTAGTCGGGACAGGCCCGTTTGCAATCAGCCCCAGCATTTT.

This rearrangement joins TRBV9 to TRBJ1-4, with D unclear. Trimming left V 0 bases short and J 0 bases short, with 12 bases between. CDR1 and CDR2 from the germline V gene are SGDLS and YYNGEE. The CDR3 has 17 amino acids. CDR3 amino acids: CASSVGRAPSTNEKLFF. DNA for the CDR3: TGTGCCAGCAGCGTAGGGAGGGCCCCTTCAACTAATGAAAAACTGTTTTTT.

This chain joins TRBV7-2 and TRBJ1-2; TRBD1 might be the D (5 bases). Trimming removed 7 bases from V and 1 base from J, with 13 bases in between. CDR1 and CDR2 from the germline V gene are SGHTA and FQGNSA. CDR3 length: 14 residues. CDR3 in amino acids: CASKPTQGNYGYTF. In nucleotides, the CDR3 is TGTGCCAGCAAACCGACCCAGGGTAACTATGGCTACACCTTC.

This clone has just a few counts. The rearrangement uses TRBV7-2 and TRBJ2-1, with 11 bases matching TRBD2. The germline gives CDR1 SGHTA, CDR2 FQGNSA. V lost 5 bases, J lost 6 bases, and 6 bases stayed unmatched. This CDR3 is built from 15 residues. Here the CDR3 DNA reads TGTGCCAGCAGCCAGACTAGCGGGGTCCTCAATGAGCAGTTCTTC. Amino acids: CASSQTSGVLNEQFF.